The rows below give T cell receptor beta chains drawn from one sample of a study of Tregs in tolerant kidney transplant recipients. Clones were sequenced by immunoSEQ multiplex PCR, and TCRdb holds only the in-frame ones, with some missing. This sample yields some 71,000 clones, of which approximately 91% are seen a single time; approximately 0.39% belongs to the top ten. The specimen comprised CD4+ T cells from blood, sampled before the transplant. These receptors were taken from a human donor who received a combined kidney and bone marrow transplant. Both conserved end residues are part of each CDR3. The order of the fields is J gene, V gene, clone size, D gene, CDR3 protein, CDR3 DNA. A D gene is named only where the DNA matches it firmly. Only part of the rows carry a size: once, few, many, or a class if the clone is expanded.

J: TRBJ2-7; V: TRBV9; size: .; D: .; CDR3: CASSLRGLSYEQYF; DNA: TGTGCCAGCAGCCTAAGGGGCCTTTCCTACGAGCAGTACTTC
J: TRBJ2-7; V: TRBV11-2; size: .; D: TRBD2; CDR3: CASSRLAGVGPYEQYF; DNA: TGTGCCAGCAGCCGACTAGCGGGAGTAGGGCCCTACGAGCAGTACTTC
J: TRBJ1-2; V: TRBV28; size: .; D: .; CDR3: CASSPQDYGYTF; DNA: TGTGCCAGCAGTCCACAGGACTATGGCTACACCTTC
J: TRBJ2-1; V: TRBV7-3; size: .; D: TRBD2; CDR3: CASSLKGGSIYNEQFF; DNA: TGTGCCAGCAGCTTAAAGGGCGGGAGTATCTACAATGAGCAGTTCTTC
J: TRBJ2-1; V: TRBV10-3; size: .; D: TRBD2; CDR3: CAISGGTSGNNEQFF; DNA: TGTGCCATCAGTGGAGGGACTAGCGGGAACAATGAGCAGTTCTTC
J: TRBJ1-4; V: TRBV5-8; size: once; D: TRBD1; CDR3: CASSVGTGDANEKLFF; DNA: TGTGCCAGCAGCGTGGGGACAGGGGATGCTAATGAAAAACTGTTTTTT
J: TRBJ2-7; V: TRBV2; size: .; D: TRBD2; CDR3: CASSERGLAGLEQYF; DNA: TGTGCCAGCAGTGAACGCGGTCTAGCGGGACTCGAGCAGTACTTC
J: TRBJ1-2; V: TRBV9; size: .; D: TRBD1; CDR3: CASSTGTGSTNYGYTF; DNA: TGTGCCAGCAGCACCGGGACAGGGAGCACCAACTATGGCTACACCTTC
J: TRBJ1-1; V: TRBV5-1; size: .; D: .; CDR3: CASTPQGSGNTEAFF; DNA: TGCGCCAGCACCCCCCAGGGGTCGGGGAACACTGAAGCTTTCTTT
J: TRBJ2-3; V: TRBV5-6; size: .; D: TRBD2; CDR3: CASSSISGSTDTQYF; DNA: TGTGCCAGCAGCTCCATTAGCGGGAGCACAGATACGCAGTATTTT
J: TRBJ2-2; V: TRBV25-1; size: .; D: TRBD2; CDR3: CASGGLAGAGELFF; DNA: TGTGCCAGCGGGGGACTAGCGGGAGCCGGGGAGCTGTTTTTT
J: TRBJ2-7; V: TRBV29-1; size: .; D: .; CDR3: CSAETGVTYEQYF; DNA: TGCAGCGCAGAGACAGGAGTAACCTACGAGCAGTACTTC
J: TRBJ2-7; V: TRBV11-2; size: .; D: .; CDR3: CASSGRGYEQYF; DNA: TGTGCCAGCAGCGGCAGGGGCTACGAGCAGTACTTC
J: TRBJ2-5; V: TRBV7-2; size: .; D: TRBD2; CDR3: CASTSGLAGETQYF; DNA: TGTGCCAGCACCTCAGGACTAGCGGGAGAGACCCAGTACTTC
J: TRBJ2-1; V: TRBV18; size: .; D: TRBD1; CDR3: CASSPKGQEHNEQFF; DNA: TGTGCCAGCTCACCAAAGGGACAGGAACACAATGAGCAGTTCTTC
J: TRBJ2-7; V: TRBV10-2; size: once; D: TRBD1; CDR3: CASRDDRTGTFEQYF; DNA: TGCGCCAGCAGGGACGACAGGACAGGGACATTCGAGCAGTACTTC
J: TRBJ2-5; V: TRBV9; size: .; D: .; CDR3: CASSVGSAETQYF; DNA: TGTGCCAGCAGCGTAGGTAGCGCAGAGACCCAGTACTTC
J: TRBJ1-4; V: TRBV6-5; size: .; D: .; CDR3: CASSYSKGEGEKLFF; DNA: TGTGCCAGCAGTTACTCGAAGGGGGAGGGGGAAAAACTGTTTTTT
J: TRBJ1-3; V: TRBV9; size: .; D: TRBD1; CDR3: CASSLRTGSHSGNTIYF; DNA: TGTGCCAGCAGCCTTAGGACAGGGTCCCACTCTGGAAACACCATATATTTT
J: TRBJ2-7; V: TRBV18; size: .; D: .; CDR3: CASSPPTGGSYEQYF; DNA: TGTGCCAGCTCACCACCAACCGGGGGCTCCTACGAGCAGTACTTC
J: TRBJ2-2; V: TRBV7-9; size: few; D: TRBD2; CDR3: CASSHRGTSGTGELFF; DNA: TGTGCCAGCAGCCACAGGGGGACTAGCGGAACCGGGGAGCTGTTTTTT
J: TRBJ1-4; V: TRBV6-1; size: .; D: .; CDR3: CASSDGGSNEKLFF; DNA: TGTGCCAGCAGTGATGGGGGCTCCAATGAAAAACTGTTTTTT